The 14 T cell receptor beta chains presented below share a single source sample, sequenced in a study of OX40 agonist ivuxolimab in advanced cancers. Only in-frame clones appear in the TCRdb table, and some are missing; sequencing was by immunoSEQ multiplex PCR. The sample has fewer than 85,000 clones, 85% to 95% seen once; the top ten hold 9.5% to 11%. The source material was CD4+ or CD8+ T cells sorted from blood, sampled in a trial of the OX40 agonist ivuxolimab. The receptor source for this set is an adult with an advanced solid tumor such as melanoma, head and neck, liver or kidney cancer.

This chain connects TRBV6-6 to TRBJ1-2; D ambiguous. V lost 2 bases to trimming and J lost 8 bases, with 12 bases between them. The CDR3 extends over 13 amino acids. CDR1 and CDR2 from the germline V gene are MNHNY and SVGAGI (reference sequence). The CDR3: CASSYPGEWGYTF. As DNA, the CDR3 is TGTGCCAGCAGTTACCCCGGGGAGTGGGGCTACACCTTC.

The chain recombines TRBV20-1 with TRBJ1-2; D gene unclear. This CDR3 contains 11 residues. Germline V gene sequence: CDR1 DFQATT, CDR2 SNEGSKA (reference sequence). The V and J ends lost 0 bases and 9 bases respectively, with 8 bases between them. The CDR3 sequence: CSAREGLRYTF. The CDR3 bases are TGCAGTGCTAGAGAGGGCCTACGCTACACCTTC.

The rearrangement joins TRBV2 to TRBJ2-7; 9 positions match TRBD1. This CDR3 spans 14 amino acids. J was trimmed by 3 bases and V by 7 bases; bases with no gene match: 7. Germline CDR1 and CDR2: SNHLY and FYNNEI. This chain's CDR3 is CASTGTGTFYEQYF. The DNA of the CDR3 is TGTGCCAGCACCGGGACAGGGACGTTCTACGAGCAGTACTTC.

CDR3 in DNA: TGTGCCAGCAGCGGGGAAAGGGGAACCGGGGAGCTGTTTTTT. Its translation: CASSGERGTGELFF. The V and J genes are TRBV9 and TRBJ2-2, with D maybe TRBD1 (5 bases). The CDR3 consists of 14 residues. V was shortened by 3 bases and J by 5 bases, with 11 bases between the two germline ends. Germline lookup yields CDR1 SGDLS and CDR2 YYNGEE.

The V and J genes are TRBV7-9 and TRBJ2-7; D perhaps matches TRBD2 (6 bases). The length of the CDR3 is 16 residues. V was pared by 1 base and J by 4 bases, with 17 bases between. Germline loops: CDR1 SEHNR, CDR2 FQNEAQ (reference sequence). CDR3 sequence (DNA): TGTGCCAGCAGCTTAGTGGTACCTCCCGGAGGGTACGAGCAGTACTTC. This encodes CASSLVVPPGGYEQYF. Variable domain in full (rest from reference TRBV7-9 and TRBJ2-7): DTGVSQNPRHKITKRGQNVTFRCDPISEHNRLYWYRQTLGQGPEFLTYFQNEAQLEKSRLLSDRFSAERPKGSFSTLEIQRTEQGDSAMYLCASSLVVPPGGYEQYFGPGTRLTVT.

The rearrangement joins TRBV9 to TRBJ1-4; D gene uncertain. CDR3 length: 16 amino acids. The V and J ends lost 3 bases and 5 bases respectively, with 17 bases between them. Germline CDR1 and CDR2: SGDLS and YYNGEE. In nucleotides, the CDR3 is TGTGCCAGCAGCGGTCGGCCGTCCGGACCGAATGAAAAACTGTTTTTT. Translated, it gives CASSGRPSGPNEKLFF.

The CDR3 protein is CASTRGGAGELFF. The CDR3 DNA sequence: TGTGCCAGTACCCGAGGGGGAGCCGGGGAGCTGTTTTTT. The chain is built from TRBV19 and TRBJ2-2; TRBD1 might be the D (6 bases). The CDR3 loop spans 13 amino acids. Per the germline V gene, CDR1 is LNHDA and CDR2 is SQIVND (reference sequence). The V gene lost 7 bases and the J gene lost 6 bases, with 12 bases spanning the gap.

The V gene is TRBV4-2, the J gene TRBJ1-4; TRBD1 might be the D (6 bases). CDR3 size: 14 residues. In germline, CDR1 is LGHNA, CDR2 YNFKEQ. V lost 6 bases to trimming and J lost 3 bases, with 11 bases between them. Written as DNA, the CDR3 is TGTGCCAGCAGAAAGGGGGAGCCTAATGAAAAACTGTTTTTT. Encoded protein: CASRKGEPNEKLFF.

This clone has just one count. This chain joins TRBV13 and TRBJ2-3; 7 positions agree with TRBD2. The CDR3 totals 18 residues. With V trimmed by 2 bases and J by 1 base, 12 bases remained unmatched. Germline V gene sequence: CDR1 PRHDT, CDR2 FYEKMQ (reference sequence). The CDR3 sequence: CASSLTPGLGLRTDTQYF. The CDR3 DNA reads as TGTGCCAGCAGCTTAACCCCCGGACTAGGGCTTCGCACAGATACGCAGTATTTT.

The CDR3 bases are TGTGCCAGCAGCGCCAGTGTGACCGCCTACGAGCAGTACTTC. Its translation is CASSASVTAYEQYF. V and J are TRBV9 and TRBJ2-7; no reliable D call. The ends were cut back, 3 bases at V and 2 bases at J, with 12 bases in the middle. This CDR3 region has 14 residues. From germline, CDR1 is SGDLS and CDR2 YYNGEE.

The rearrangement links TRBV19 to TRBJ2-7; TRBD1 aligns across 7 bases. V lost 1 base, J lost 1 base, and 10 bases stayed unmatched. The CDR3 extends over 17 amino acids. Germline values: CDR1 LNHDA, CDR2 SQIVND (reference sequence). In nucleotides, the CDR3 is TGTGCCAGTAGTATAGGTACAGGGGTATCGAATTCCTACGAGCAGTACTTC. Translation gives CASSIGTGVSNSYEQYF.

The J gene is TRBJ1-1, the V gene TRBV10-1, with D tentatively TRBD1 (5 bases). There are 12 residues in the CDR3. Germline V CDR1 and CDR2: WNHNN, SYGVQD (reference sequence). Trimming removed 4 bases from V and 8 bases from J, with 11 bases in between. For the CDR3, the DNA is TGCGCCAGCAGTGGAAAAGGGGTAGAAGCTTTCTTT. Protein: CASSGKGVEAFF.

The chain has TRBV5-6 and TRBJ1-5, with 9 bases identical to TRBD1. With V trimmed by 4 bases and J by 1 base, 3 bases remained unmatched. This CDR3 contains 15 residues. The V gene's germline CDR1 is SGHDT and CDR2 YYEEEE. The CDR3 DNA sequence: TGTGCCAGCAGCCTCACAGGGGGCAGCAATCAGCCCCAGCATTTT. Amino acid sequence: CASSLTGGSNQPQHF.

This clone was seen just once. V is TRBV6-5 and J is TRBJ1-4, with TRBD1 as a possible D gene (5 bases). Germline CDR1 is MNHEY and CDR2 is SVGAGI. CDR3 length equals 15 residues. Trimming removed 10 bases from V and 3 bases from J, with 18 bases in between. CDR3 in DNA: TGTGCCATCCCAAGAAACAGGCCTCCTAATGAAAAACTGTTTTTT. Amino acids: CAIPRNRPPNEKLFF.